A selection of T cell receptor beta chains follows, all from one sample in a study of OX40 agonist ivuxolimab in advanced cancers. The assay was immunoSEQ multiplex PCR, and TCRdb's table has in-frame clones only and misses some. The sample comprises 95,000 to 150,000 clones, about 93% of which are singletons, and around 0.15% rests with the top ten. Sequences were derived from CD4+ or CD8+ T cells sorted from blood, sampled in a trial of the OX40 agonist ivuxolimab. The receptors derive from an adult with an advanced solid tumor such as melanoma, head and neck, liver or kidney cancer. Each CDR3 is given with its conserved first and last residue. The D gene is left open where the match is weak. Some rows have no size entry. The others give once, few or many, or a class for an expanded clone.

>TRBJ1-5|.|.|TRBV5-1
TGCGCCAGCAGCTTGGGATTAGGGAATCAGCCCCAGCATTTT
CASSLGLGNQPQHF
>TRBJ2-7|.|.|TRBV29-1
TGCAGTGCCGCCGGGGCTCCAGGAGAAGGGCAGTACTTC
CSAAGAPGEGQYF
>TRBJ2-7|TRBD1|.|TRBV28
TGTGCCAGCAGCAAGACAGGGGGCTCCTACGAGCAGTACTTC
CASSKTGGSYEQYF
>TRBJ2-2|.|.|TRBV5-4
TGTGCCAGCAGCCTGGCCAACTCCTACGGGGAGCTGTTTTTT
CASSLANSYGELFF
>TRBJ2-5|.|.|TRBV19
TGTGCCAGTAGTATAGGTACAGGGAGGTTACAAGAGACCCAGTACTTC
CASSIGTGRLQETQYF
>TRBJ1-1|.|few|TRBV6-5
TGTGCCAGCAGCCCAGGGCGGGAGAACACTGAAGCTTTCTTT
CASSPGRENTEAFF
>TRBJ2-2|.|.|TRBV15
TGTGCCACCAGCAGAGGTGACACCGGGGAGCTGTTTTTT
CATSRGDTGELFF
>TRBJ1-2|.|once|TRBV4-2
TGTGCCAGCAGCCAAGACACTAACTATGGCTACACCTTC
CASSQDTNYGYTF
>TRBJ1-4|TRBD1|.|TRBV5-5
TGTGCCAGCAGCTTGGGGTGGCAGGGGGCATCTAATGAAAAACTGTTTTTT
CASSLGWQGASNEKLFF
>TRBJ1-1|.|.|TRBV28
TGTGCCAGCAGCAATTCAGTGAACACTGAAGCTTTCTTT
CASSNSVNTEAFF
>TRBJ2-1|TRBD2|.|TRBV19
TGTGCCAGTAGTGTGGCTAGCGGGACCTCTGAGCAGTTCTTC
CASSVASGTSEQFF
>TRBJ2-1|.|.|TRBV11-3
TGTGCCAGCAGCACTGCCAATGAGCAGTTCTTC
CASSTANEQFF
>TRBJ2-7|.|.|TRBV6-5
TGTGCCAGCAGTTCCCAGGGAGTAGGGGTCAGATACGAGCAGTACTTC
CASSSQGVGVRYEQYF
>TRBJ2-3|TRBD1|.|TRBV6-6
TGTGCCAGCAGTTACGGGACAGGACAGGGGCCAGATACGCAGTATTTT
CASSYGTGQGPDTQYF
>TRBJ2-1|.|.|TRBV25-1
TGTGCCAGCAGTGGCCTAAACAATGAGCAGTTCTTC
CASSGLNNEQFF
>TRBJ2-5|.|.|TRBV11-2
TGTGCCAGCAGCTTACGAAGGGAGACCCAGTACTTC
CASSLRRETQYF
>TRBJ2-3|.|.|TRBV29-1
TGCAGCGTTGGGGGGAGCACAGATACGCAGTATTTT
CSVGGSTDTQYF
>TRBJ2-1|.|.|TRBV28
TGTGCCAGCAGGAAGGGCGCGCCGTCCTACAATGAGCAGTTCTTC
CASRKGAPSYNEQFF
>TRBJ1-1|.|.|TRBV19
TGTGCCAGTAGTCCTCGGACAGTAAACACTGAAGCTTTCTTT
CASSPRTVNTEAFF
>TRBJ1-5|.|.|TRBV6-1
TGTGCCAGCAGTGAAGTCGGGGGGAATCAGCCCCAGCATTTT
CASSEVGGNQPQHF
>TRBJ2-7|.|.|TRBV28
TGTGCCAGCAAATTACTGCAGTCCCATCGCGAGCAGTACTTC
CASKLLQSHREQYF
>TRBJ2-1|.|.|TRBV4-1
TGCGCCAGCAGCCAAGCACCCGGGCTCTACGGGGACAATGAGCAGTTCTTC
CASSQAPGLYGDNEQFF
>TRBJ1-1|.|.|TRBV5-1
TGCGCCAGCAGCCTCCGACGGACGCCCGGAGGGAACACTGAAGCTTTCTTT
CASSLRRTPGGNTEAFF
>TRBJ2-7|TRBD2|.|TRBV10-3
TGTGCCATCAGTGGGACTAGCGGGAGCTACGAGCAGTACTTC
CAISGTSGSYEQYF
>TRBJ1-1|.|.|TRBV28
TGTGCCAGCAGTATCGGCGGGTCAGCCCGCGGAGCTTTCTTT
CASSIGGSARGAFF
>TRBJ2-3|TRBD2|.|TRBV19
TGTGCCAGTAGTATCTTGCTAGCGGGGACAGATACGCAGTATTTT
CASSILLAGTDTQYF
>TRBJ2-2|.|.|TRBV7-3
TGTGCCAGCAGCTTAAATGTGGCGGTCGGGGAGCTGTTTTTT
CASSLNVAVGELFF
>TRBJ2-7|.|.|TRBV6-5
TGTGCCAGCAGTCGGGGACGCCGCGGCGAGCAGTACTTC
CASSRGRRGEQYF
>TRBJ2-2|TRBD2|.|TRBV19
TGTGCCAGTAGGCAAACTAGCGGGAGGTCGAATAAGGAGCTGTTTTTT
CASRQTSGRSNKELFF
>TRBJ2-6|.|once|TRBV5-1
TGCGCCAGCAGCTCTACCCACTCTGGGGCCAACGTCCTGACTTTC
CASSSTHSGANVLTF
>TRBJ2-7|.|.|TRBV29-1
TGCAGCGTTGGGACTACAGGGGAGCAGTACTTC
CSVGTTGEQYF
>TRBJ1-2|.|.|TRBV2
TGTGCCAGCAGCGCGACAGGCAACTATGGCTACACCTTC
CASSATGNYGYTF
>TRBJ2-1|TRBD1|.|TRBV7-3
TGTGCCAGCAGCCGAGGGACAGGGTACTACAATGAGCAGTTCTTC
CASSRGTGYYNEQFF
>TRBJ1-6|.|.|TRBV18
TGTGCCAGCTCCCTAACACCGAGCTCCTATAATTCACCCCTCCACTTT
CASSLTPSSYNSPLHF
>TRBJ1-2|TRBD1|.|TRBV29-1
TGCAGCGTTGCCCCCAGGACAGGGGGCCCGGGGGCCGGCTACACCTTC
CSVAPRTGGPGAGYTF
>TRBJ2-2|.|.|TRBV5-4
TGTGCCAGCAGCCTAACGAACACCGGGGAGCTGTTTTTT
CASSLTNTGELFF
>TRBJ2-1|.|once|TRBV9
TGTGCCAGCAGCGTATGGGGGAGGGAGCAGTTCTTC
CASSVWGREQFF
>TRBJ2-3|.|.|TRBV7-3
TGTGCCAGCAGCTTACGTGGGGACGGGGATACGCAGTATTTT
CASSLRGDGDTQYF
>TRBJ2-5|.|.|TRBV5-1
TGCGCCAGCAGCTCAAGTCGGACAGTCCAAGGGACCCAGTACTTC
CASSSSRTVQGTQYF
>TRBJ2-5|TRBD1|.|TRBV7-9
TGTGCCAGCACCTCCCAGCGGGTCAGGGGGCGAGAGACCCAGTACTTC
CASTSQRVRGRETQYF
>TRBJ2-7|TRBD2|.|TRBV10-3
TGTGCCAGCAGTTACTTTAGCGGGGGTAACTCCTACGAGCAGTACTTC
CASSYFSGGNSYEQYF
>TRBJ1-1|.|.|TRBV5-4
TGTGCCAGCAGCTTGGCGGTCCCCGCGGGGCTGAACACTGAAGCTTTCTTT
CASSLAVPAGLNTEAFF
>TRBJ2-5|TRBD2|.|TRBV29-1
TGCAGCGTTGAGGACCTTAGCGGGGGCGGGGAGACCCAGTACTTC
CSVEDLSGGGETQYF
>TRBJ1-1|.|.|TRBV10-2
TGCGCCAGCAGTGCCGTCTTGAACACTGAAGCTTTCTTT
CASSAVLNTEAFF
>TRBJ1-5|.|.|TRBV5-4
TGTGCCAGCAGCTTGCGGGTTGGAAGCAATCAGCCCCAGCATTTT
CASSLRVGSNQPQHF
>TRBJ2-3|TRBD2|.|TRBV7-3
TGTGCCAGCAGCCCAAGACTAGCGGGCACAGATACGCAGTATTTT
CASSPRLAGTDTQYF
>TRBJ1-1|.|once|TRBV27
TGTGCCAGCAGTTTAGTACGAGGGGAAAATAGGGCTTTCTTT
CASSLVRGENRAFF
>TRBJ1-2|.|.|TRBV2
TGTGCCAGCACCCCCCGGTGGGGCGCTAACTATGGCTACACCTTC
CASTPRWGANYGYTF
>TRBJ1-5|TRBD1|.|TRBV5-3
TGTGCCAGAAGCCTGGACAGGGGAAGCGCTCAGCCCCAGCATTTT
CARSLDRGSAQPQHF
>TRBJ2-4|TRBD2|.|TRBV7-9
TGTGCCAGCAGCCCTATTTCTCCCAGCGGGAGGGGAAACATTCAGTACTTC
CASSPISPSGRGNIQYF
>TRBJ1-1|.|.|TRBV5-1
TGCGCCAGCAGCCCCCCCTCTCGGAACACTGAAGCTTTCTTT
CASSPPSRNTEAFF
>TRBJ2-4|.|.|TRBV5-6
TGTGCCAGCAGCTTGTCCAGCGTCCTCGCCAAAAACATTCAGTACTTC
CASSLSSVLAKNIQYF
>TRBJ2-3|TRBD2|.|TRBV7-2
TGTGCCAGCAGCCGCCCCCGAGCGGGAGGGGGGGATACGCAGTATTTT
CASSRPRAGGGDTQYF
>TRBJ1-1|.|once|TRBV27
TGTGCCAGCAGTAGCGGGGGTCCGGAAGTGGGGACTGAAGCTTTCTTT
CASSSGGPEVGTEAFF
>TRBJ1-4|TRBD1|.|TRBV6-6
TGTGCCAGCTCGTTGGACAGGGGTAATGAAAAACTGTTTTTT
CASSLDRGNEKLFF
>TRBJ2-7|.|few|TRBV19
TGTGCCAGTACTCCAAGGTGGGAGAGGGAGCAGTACTTC
CASTPRWEREQYF
>TRBJ2-1|TRBD2|.|TRBV7-9
TGTGCCAGCAGCTTAGGAGGACTAGCGGCAGACTACAATGAGCAGTTCTTC
CASSLGGLAADYNEQFF
>TRBJ2-3|.|.|TRBV19
TGTGCCAGTAGTATCCAGTCTAGCACAGATACGCAGTATTTT
CASSIQSSTDTQYF
>TRBJ1-1|.|.|TRBV6-6
TGTGCCAGCAGTTACCGTGTAGAGACCAATGAAGCTTTCTTT
CASSYRVETNEAFF